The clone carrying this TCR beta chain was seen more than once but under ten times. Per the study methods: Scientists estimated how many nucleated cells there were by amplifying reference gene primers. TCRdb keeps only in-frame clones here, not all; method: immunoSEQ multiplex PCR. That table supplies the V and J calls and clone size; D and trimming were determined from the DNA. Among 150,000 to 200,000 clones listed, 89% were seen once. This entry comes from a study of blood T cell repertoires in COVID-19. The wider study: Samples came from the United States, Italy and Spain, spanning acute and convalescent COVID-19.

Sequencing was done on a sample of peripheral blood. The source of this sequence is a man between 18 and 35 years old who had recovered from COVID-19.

The CDR3 region has the DNA TGTGCCAGCAGCTTGAGACTAGCGGGGCCCCAAGAGACCCAGTACTTC. Amino acid sequence: CASSLRLAGPQETQYF. The V and J genes are TRBV7-9 and TRBJ2-5, with 11 bases identical to TRBD2. Germline assignment: CDR1 SEHNR and CDR2 FQNEAQ (reference sequence). This CDR3 comprises 16 residues. Trimming removed 3 bases from V and 1 base from J; junction bases left unmatched: 4.